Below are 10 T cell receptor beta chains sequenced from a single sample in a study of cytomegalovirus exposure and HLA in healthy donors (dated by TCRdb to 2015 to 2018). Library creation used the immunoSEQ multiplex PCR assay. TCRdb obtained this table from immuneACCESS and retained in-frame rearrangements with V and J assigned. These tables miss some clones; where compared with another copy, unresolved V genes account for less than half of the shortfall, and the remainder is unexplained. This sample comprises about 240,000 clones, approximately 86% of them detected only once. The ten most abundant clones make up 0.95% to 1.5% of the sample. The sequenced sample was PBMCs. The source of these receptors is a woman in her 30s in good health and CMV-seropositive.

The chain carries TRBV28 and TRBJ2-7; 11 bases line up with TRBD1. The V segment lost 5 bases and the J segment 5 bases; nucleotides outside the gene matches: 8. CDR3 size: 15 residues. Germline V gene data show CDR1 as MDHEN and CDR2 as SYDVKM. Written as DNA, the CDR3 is TGTGCCAGCAGTCCCCACCGGGACAGGGGGGACGAGCAGTACTTC. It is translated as CASSPHRDRGDEQYF. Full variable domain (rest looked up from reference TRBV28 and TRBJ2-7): DVKVTQSSRYLVKRTGEKVFLECVQDMDHENMFWYRQDPGLGLRLIYFSYDVKMKEKGDIPEGYSVSREKKERFSLILESASTNQTSMYLCASSPHRDRGDEQYFGPGTRLTVT.

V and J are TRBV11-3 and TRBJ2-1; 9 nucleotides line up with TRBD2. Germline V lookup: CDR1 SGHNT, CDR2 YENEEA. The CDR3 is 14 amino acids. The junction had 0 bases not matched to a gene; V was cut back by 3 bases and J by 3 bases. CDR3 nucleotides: TGTGCCAGCAGCTTGCGGGAGGGCTACAATGAGCAGTTCTTC. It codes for CASSLREGYNEQFF.

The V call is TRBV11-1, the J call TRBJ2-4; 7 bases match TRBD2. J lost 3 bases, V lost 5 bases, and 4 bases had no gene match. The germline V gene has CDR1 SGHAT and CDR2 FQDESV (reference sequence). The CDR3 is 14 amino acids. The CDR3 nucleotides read TGTGCCAGCAGCGGGAGGGGTGGCAAAAACATTCAGTACTTC. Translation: CASSGRGGKNIQYF.

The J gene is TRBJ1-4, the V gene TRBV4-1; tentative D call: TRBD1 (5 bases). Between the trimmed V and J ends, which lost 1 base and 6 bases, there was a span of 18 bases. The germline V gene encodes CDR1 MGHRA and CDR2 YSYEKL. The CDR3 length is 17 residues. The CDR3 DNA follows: TGCGCCAGCAGCCAAGCATCCCTACGCAGGGCAGATGAAAAACTGTTTTTT. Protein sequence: CASSQASLRRADEKLFF.

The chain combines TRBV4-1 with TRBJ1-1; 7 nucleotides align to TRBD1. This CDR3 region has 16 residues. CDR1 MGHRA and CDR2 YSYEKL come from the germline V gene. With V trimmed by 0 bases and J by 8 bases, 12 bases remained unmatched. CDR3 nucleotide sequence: TGCGCCAGCAGCCAAGATGGGGGTTTCGGGGACAGAGAAGCTTTCTTT. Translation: CASSQDGGFGDREAFF.

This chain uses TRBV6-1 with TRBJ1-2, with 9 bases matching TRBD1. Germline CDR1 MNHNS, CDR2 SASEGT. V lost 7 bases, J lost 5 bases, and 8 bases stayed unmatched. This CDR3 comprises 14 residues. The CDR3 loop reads CASITGGAEYGYTF. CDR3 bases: TGTGCCAGCATTACAGGGGGCGCGGAGTATGGCTACACCTTC.

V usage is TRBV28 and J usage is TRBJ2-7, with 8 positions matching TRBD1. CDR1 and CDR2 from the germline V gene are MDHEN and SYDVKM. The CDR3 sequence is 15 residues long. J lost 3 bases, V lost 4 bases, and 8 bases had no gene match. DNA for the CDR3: TGTGCCAGCAGTTACCGGGACAGGTCGTACTACGAGCAGTACTTC. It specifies CASSYRDRSYYEQYF.

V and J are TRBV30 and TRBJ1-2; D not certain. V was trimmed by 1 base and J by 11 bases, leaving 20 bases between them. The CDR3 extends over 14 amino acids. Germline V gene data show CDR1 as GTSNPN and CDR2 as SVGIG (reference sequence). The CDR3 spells CAWSALAGDGWYTF. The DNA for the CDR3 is TGTGCCTGGAGTGCGTTAGCGGGTGATGGGTGGTACACCTTC.

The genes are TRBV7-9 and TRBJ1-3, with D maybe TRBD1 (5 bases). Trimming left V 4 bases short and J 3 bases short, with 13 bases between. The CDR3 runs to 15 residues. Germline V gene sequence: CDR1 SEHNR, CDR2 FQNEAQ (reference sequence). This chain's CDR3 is CASSSAGGSGNTIYF. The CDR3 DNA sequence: TGTGCCAGCAGCTCCGCGGGGGGGAGTGGAAACACCATATATTTT.

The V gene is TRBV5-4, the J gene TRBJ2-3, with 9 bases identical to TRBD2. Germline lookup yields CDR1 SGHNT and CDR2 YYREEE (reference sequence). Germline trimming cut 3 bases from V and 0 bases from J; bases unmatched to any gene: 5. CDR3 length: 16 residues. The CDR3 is CASSSRSGRSTDTQYF. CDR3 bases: TGTGCCAGCAGCTCTAGAAGCGGGAGGAGCACAGATACGCAGTATTTT.